Presented here are 21 T cell receptor beta chains from one specimen sequenced in a study of tissue T cells after allogeneic stem cell transplantation. The sample's time point: mouse harvest day 14 after allogeneic transplant. The graft held 10^6 splenic CD5+ T cells and 10^7 T-cell-depleted bone marrow cells. The assay was immunoSEQ multiplex PCR, and TCRdb's table has in-frame clones only and misses some. Of 3,000 to 4,500 clones in the sample, about 49% were seen once. The source material was gut tissue. The receptors shown here come from a female BALB/c mouse given C57BL/6 T cells with graft-versus-host disease after an allogeneic hematopoietic cell transplant.

This clone appeared once. Gene names follow the mouse nomenclature. Read sequence stops 1 residue before the CDR3 end, and the germline J gene provides the missing end. V gene TRBV26 combines with J gene TRBJ1-1, with TRBD1 as a possible D gene (5 bases). Trimming removed 2 bases at V and 3 bases at J, with 10 bases between. The CDR3 is made up of 14 amino acids. In germline, CDR1 is KGHPV, CDR2 FQNQEV (reference sequence). The CDR3 bases that were read are TGTGCCAGCAGTCTGAGGGGAAGGGACACAGAAGTCTTC. Protein sequence: CASSLRGRDTEVF. The entire CDR3 is CASSLRGRDTEVFF.

On this clone itself: Gene names are the mouse ones. The read ends 1 residue before the CDR3 terminus; that terminus is restored from the germline J gene. V and J are TRBV3 and TRBJ1-3; TRBD1 matches 7 bases. V was clipped by 4 bases and J by 2 bases; unmatched bases: 2. Germline-derived CDR1 and CDR2 are SNHLY and FYNGKV (reference sequence). The CDR3 totals 14 residues. CDR3 residues: CASSSGTAGNTLYF. CDR3 DNA (partial): TGTGCCAGCAGCTCAGGGACAGCTGGAAATACGCTCTAT.

Remarks on this clone: Gene names are the mouse ones. From the germline J gene comes the end of the CDR3, since the read stops 1 residue before it. This chain uses TRBV23 with TRBJ1-1; TRBD1, as called in the table, went unchecked against the DNA. There are 13 residues in the CDR3. Looked up from germline, CDR1 is KGHTA and CDR2 is FQNQQP. The CDR3 reads CSSSQQGNTEVFF. The CDR3 bases that were read are TGCTCCAGCAGTCAACAGGGCAACACAGAAGTCTTC. Based on the CDR3 plus reference TRBV23 and TRBJ1-1, the full variable domain is DAAVTQKPRYLIKMKGQEAEMKCIPEKGHTAVFWYQQKQSKELKFLIYFQNQQPLDQIDMVKERFSAVCPSSSLCSLGIRTCEAEDSALYLCSSSQQGNTEVFFGKGTRLTVV.

This clone was counted only a few times. The gene names here belong to mouse. With the read ending 1 residue before the CDR3 end, the germline J gene is used to fill in that end. The chain carries TRBV23 and TRBJ1-4; the D segment call TRBD1 is taken from the table without a DNA check. Germline CDR1 KGHTA, CDR2 FQNQQP. The CDR3 loop spans 16 amino acids. The CDR3 DNA, read in part, is TGCTCCAGCAGTCAACCGGGACAGGGGGGCAACGAAAGATTATTT. Translation: CSSSQPGQGGNERLF. The complete CDR3 protein is CSSSQPGQGGNERLFF.

As regards this clone: Each gene name is a mouse one. The read terminates 1 residue before the CDR3 end, so the remaining end is supplied by the germline J gene. The chain combines TRBV14 with TRBJ2-5; weak D call: TRBD1 (8 bases). This CDR3 contains 13 residues. V was cut by 2 bases and J by 6 bases, with 10 bases left in between. Germline CDR1 is SGHDT and CDR2 is FRDEAV. The DNA read from the CDR3 is TGTGCCAGCAGTTTACAGGGGGGGGACACCCAGTAC. Its translation: CASSLQGGDTQY. The CDR3, in full, reads CASSLQGGDTQYF.

As regards this clone: The junction differs from germline at one of its ends, possibly a read error. The gene names here belong to mouse. The CDR3 is cut off 1 residue early in the read; its end comes from the germline J gene. The rearrangement links TRBV12-1 to TRBJ2-2; the D is unclear. CDR1 is SGHSN, CDR2 HYEKVE, per germline. This CDR3 comprises 16 residues. The DNA read from the CDR3 is TGTGCCAGCTCTCCCTTGCAAGAATCAAACACCGAGCAGCTCTAC. It translates to CASSPLQESNTEQLY. From start to end, the CDR3 is CASSPLQESNTEQLYF.

A few counts support this clone. Genes and germline come from the mouse. The read falls 1 residue short of the CDR3 end, and the missing part is taken from the germline J gene. This chain joins TRBV26 and TRBJ2-2; 7 bases fit TRBD2. The germline V gene has CDR1 KGHPV and CDR2 FQNQEV (reference sequence). The CDR3 loop spans 14 amino acids. With V trimmed by 4 bases and J by 2 bases, 1 base remained unmatched. CDR3 residues: CASSQLGNTGQLYF. Incomplete CDR3 DNA: TGTGCCAGCAGTCAACTGGGGAACACCGGGCAGCTCTAC.

As concerns this clone: Mouse gene names and germline throughout. The observed sequence ends 1 residue before the CDR3 terminus, with the missing tail filled in from the germline J gene. The chain carries TRBV26 and TRBJ2-1; 8 nucleotides agree with TRBD1. The V gene's germline CDR1 is KGHPV and CDR2 FQNQEV (reference sequence). The length of the CDR3 is 15 residues. V lost 4 bases, J lost 0 bases, and 2 bases stayed unmatched. This CDR3 is CASSRQGYNYAEQFF. Incomplete CDR3 DNA: TGTGCCAGCAGTCGACAGGGGTATAACTATGCTGAGCAGTTC.

By proportion, this clone is medium-sized. Gene names are the mouse ones. The sequence runs out 1 residue before the end of the CDR3; the remainder is reconstructed from the germline J gene. V usage is TRBV2 and J usage is TRBJ2-3; TRBD2 agrees at 10 bases. This CDR3 contains 16 residues. J gave up 2 bases and V 0 bases, and 2 bases lay outside the gene matches. Per germline, CDR1 LGHNA and CDR2 YSYQKL. CDR3 protein: CASSQDWGGVAETLYF. Incomplete CDR3 DNA: TGTGCCAGCAGCCAAGACTGGGGGGGCGTTGCAGAAACGCTGTAT.

This clone was observed a handful of times. The gene symbols are mouse symbols. The CDR3 is cut off 1 residue early in the read; its end comes from the germline J gene. This chain connects TRBV31 to TRBJ2-4; 7 nucleotides line up with TRBD2. The CDR3 runs 13 residues. V was clipped by 1 base and J by 4 bases; unmatched bases: 2. CDR1 GKSSPN and CDR2 SITVG come from the germline V gene. The CDR3 loop reads CAWSPGGENTLYF. The sequenced CDR3 bases are TGTGCCTGGAGTCCCGGGGGGGAAAACACCTTGTAC.

This clone was detected only a few times. Gene names are mouse gene names. The read stops 1 residue short of the end of the CDR3; the missing end is completed from the germline J gene. The chain employs TRBV26 and TRBJ1-4, with D uncertain. Germline V lookup: CDR1 KGHPV, CDR2 FQNQEV (reference sequence). V was clipped by 2 bases and J by 6 bases, with 4 bases between them. CDR3 length: 12 amino acids. CDR3 in amino acids: CASSLSHERLFF. Partial CDR3 DNA: TGTGCCAGCAGTCTGAGTCACGAAAGATTATTT. The full variable domain, in which reference TRBV26 and TRBJ1-4 provide the parts outside the CDR3, is NSKVIQTPRYLVKGQGQKAKMRCIPEKGHPVVFWYQQNKNNEFKFLINFQNQEVLQQIDMTEKRFSAECPSNSPCSLEIQSSEAGDSALYLCASSLSHERLFFGHGTKLSVL.

Note on this clone: Mouse gene names and germline throughout. The read terminates 1 residue ahead of where the CDR3 ends, so the germline J gene completes it. The rearrangement joins TRBV4 to TRBJ1-3; 10 bases are shared with TRBD1. CDR3 size: 16 residues. V shed 6 bases, J shed 1 base, and the junction held 6 bases outside the gene matches. Germline CDR1 reads LGHDT; CDR2 reads YNNKQL (reference sequence). The CDR3 is CASSAGTGASGNTLYF. The sequenced CDR3 bases are TGTGCCAGCAGTGCCGGGACAGGGGCCTCTGGAAATACGCTCTAT.

This clone has just one count. Mouse gene names and germline throughout. Read coverage stops 1 residue before the CDR3 terminus; the germline J gene supplies the remainder. V usage is TRBV13-2 and J usage is TRBJ2-5, with D perhaps TRBD1 (5 bases). Trimming pared 0 bases from V and 3 bases from J, leaving 8 bases between. In germline, CDR1 is NNHNN, CDR2 SYGAGS (reference sequence). The CDR3 is 14 amino acids. The covered CDR3 bases are TGTGCCAGCGGTGATGCGGACACTCAAGACACCCAGTAC. Translating gives CASGDADTQDTQY. The CDR3 as a whole reads CASGDADTQDTQYF.

Regarding this clone: Genes here carry mouse names. The CDR3 end falls 1 residue outside the read, so it is completed with the germline J gene. This chain joins TRBV23 and TRBJ2-4; the D call TRBD1 from the table was never checked on the DNA. The CDR3 covers 14 residues. In germline, CDR1 is KGHTA, CDR2 FQNQQP. Incomplete CDR3 DNA: TGCTCCAGCAGCGAGACAGGGGGACAAAACACCTTGTAC. Encoded protein: CSSSETGGQNTLY. The whole CDR3 region reads CSSSETGGQNTLYF.

A remark on this clone: These gene names are mouse names. The CDR3 goes on 1 residue after the read ends, and that part is filled in from the germline J gene. J is TRBJ2-7 and V is TRBV26; D perhaps matches TRBD1 (5 bases). This CDR3 comprises 13 residues. V lost 2 bases to trimming and J lost 0 bases, with 5 bases between them. Germline V lookup: CDR1 KGHPV, CDR2 FQNQEV (reference sequence). The sequenced part of the CDR3 DNA is TGTGCCAGCAGTCTGGACAGCTCCTATGAACAGTAC. Protein: CASSLDSSYEQY. The entire CDR3 protein reads CASSLDSSYEQYF. Full variable domain (remainder filled in from reference TRBV26 and TRBJ2-7): NSKVIQTPRYLVKGQGQKAKMRCIPEKGHPVVFWYQQNKNNEFKFLINFQNQEVLQQIDMTEKRFSAECPSNSPCSLEIQSSEAGDSALYLCASSLDSSYEQYFGPGTRLTVL.

About this clone: These gene names are mouse names. The read is 1 residue too short to cover the CDR3 end, so that end is filled in from the germline J gene. The genes are TRBV5 and TRBJ2-7, with 11 bases fitting TRBD2. Trimming at V came to 0 bases and at J to 4 bases, leaving 5 bases not matched to a gene. From germline, CDR1 is LGHNA and CDR2 YNLKQL (reference sequence). CDR3 length: 16 residues. The sequenced part of the CDR3 DNA is TGTGCCAGCAGCCAAGAGAGGGGACTGGGGGATTATGAACAGTAC. Amino acid sequence: CASSQERGLGDYEQY. The CDR3 in its entirety is CASSQERGLGDYEQYF.

In this sample, this clone turned up a few times. All gene names here are mouse names. The CDR3 extends 1 residue past the end of the read, so its final part is completed from the germline J gene. The V and J genes are TRBV29 and TRBJ2-2; D is undetermined. This CDR3 contains 15 residues. Trimming took off 0 bases at V and 0 bases at J, with 5 bases between the two ends. Per germline, CDR1 MSHET and CDR2 SYDVDS. This CDR3 reads CASSLSGTNTGQLYF. The sequenced part of the CDR3 DNA is TGTGCTAGCAGTTTATCGGGGACAAACACCGGGCAGCTCTAC.

This clone has more than one count but fewer than ten. Gene names and germline refer to mouse. The read terminates 1 residue before the CDR3 end, so the remaining end is supplied by the germline J gene. This chain connects TRBV24 to TRBJ2-2; D uncertain. From germline, CDR1 is KGHTA and CDR2 FRNEEI. The CDR3 has 14 amino acids. Trimming left V 2 bases short and J 0 bases short, with 4 bases between. The CDR3 loop reads CASSLTANTGQLYF. The sequenced CDR3 bases are TGTGCCAGCAGTCTGACTGCAAACACCGGGCAGCTCTAC.

As concerns this clone: Each gene name is a mouse one. The CDR3 goes on 1 residue after the read ends, and that part is filled in from the germline J gene. This sequence joins TRBV26 and TRBJ2-4; no firm D call. Germline CDR1 reads KGHPV; CDR2 reads FQNQEV (reference sequence). This CDR3 has 14 amino acids. V gave up 6 bases and J gave up 0 bases, with 10 bases separating them. The CDR3 bases that were read are TGTGCCAGCAGCCCGACATCTAGTCAAAACACCTTGTAC. Translating gives CASSPTSSQNTLY. The whole CDR3 sequence is CASSPTSSQNTLYF. The full variable domain, completed using reference TRBV26 and TRBJ2-4, is NSKVIQTPRYLVKGQGQKAKMRCIPEKGHPVVFWYQQNKNNEFKFLINFQNQEVLQQIDMTEKRFSAECPSNSPCSLEIQSSEAGDSALYLCASSPTSSQNTLYFGAGTRLSVL.

This clone has a handful of counts. The gene names given are mouse names. Read sequence stops 1 residue before the CDR3 end, and the germline J gene provides the missing end. The chain carries TRBV15 and TRBJ2-7; no firm D call. This CDR3 spans 12 amino acids. Trimming left V 3 bases short and J 4 bases short, with 7 bases between. From germline, CDR1 is SGHND and CDR2 FRSKSL. The CDR3 loop is CASSLDGYEQYF. The CDR3 bases that were read are TGTGCCAGCAGTTTGGACGGGTATGAACAGTAC. Complete variable domain (other parts from reference TRBV15 and TRBJ2-7): DAGVTQTPRHEVAEKGQTIILKCEPVSGHNDLFWYRQTKIQGLELLSYFRSKSLMEDGGAFKDRFKAEMLNSSFSTLKIQPTEPKDSAVYLCASSLDGYEQYFGPGTRLTVL.

This clone counts as medium-sized. These gene names are mouse names. The read terminates 1 residue ahead of where the CDR3 ends, so the germline J gene completes it. The chain employs TRBV16 and TRBJ2-7; 8 bases match TRBD2. The V segment lost 3 bases and the J segment 4 bases; nucleotides outside the gene matches: 5. There are 14 residues in the CDR3. The V gene's germline CDR1 is SGHSA and CDR2 FRNQAP. The CDR3 bases that were read are TGTGCAAGCAGCTTTTGGGGGGGTGCTTATGAACAGTAC. Amino acid sequence: CASSFWGGAYEQY. In full, the CDR3 is CASSFWGGAYEQYF.